The source of this T cell receptor beta chain is a study of shared clonotypes between healthy human individuals (dated by TCRdb to about 2020). Regarding the study in general: Three men and two women, aged 18 to 49 years, made up the cohort. For each donor, CD4 naive and CD4 memory were each given three plates, CD8 naive was given two plates, and CD8 memory was given one plate. Blood TCR repertoires of a handful of healthy adults were deeply sequenced to estimate repertoire size and the extent of clonotype sharing between individuals. Different laboratories and diverse techniques were used to prepare libraries and sequence TCR repertoires, to increase sequencing depth and limit assay-specific biases. Each donor's leukapheresis produced roughly between about 0.8 and 8.9 billion PBMCs. The research as a whole found: Larger estimated clonotype richness was generally found for naive subsets than for memory subsets. Around 5.4% of naive CD4, 3.5% of naive CD8, about 2.1% of memory CD4, and 0.35% to 0.4% of memory CD8 clonotypes were shared across several donors. Sampling was limited to blood, and TCR repertoires in tissue likely differ from TCR repertoires in blood. Pairwise subsampling indicated that sequencing depth was expected to affect the degree of clonotype sharing among donors. Compared with non-shared clonotypes, the clonotypes found in all four sorted-subset donors had higher generation probabilities. Incomplete sequencing was indicated by rarefaction of sorted-subset datasets, despite the large sequencing depth. The small number of donors limited the genetic and exposure-history diversity represented.

The CDR3 starts with the cysteine, ends with the phenylalanine, and has 12 residues. Only CDR3 DNA is held: 36 bases, read in frame from base 1. For CDR1 and CDR2, the germline V gene lists SNHLY and FYNNEI. Trimming removed 2 bases from V and 5 bases from J, leaving 6 bases between the germline ends. As regards this clone: There is no known antigen for this receptor. Per-base quality was not reported, and no clone a single base away is much larger than it. The sample has other DNA sequences that encode this CDR3 too.

The donors were healthy, HIV-negative adults who had no recently reported acute infections or vaccinations. Every donor was a Caucasian adult living in Nashville, Tennessee, USA. Magnetic negative selection was used to enrich CD4+ T cells, after which naive cells were positively selected on CD45RA and the negative fraction became the memory subset. Blood was obtained by leukapheresis, after which PBMCs were separated by Ficoll-Histopaque density gradient centrifugation and cryopreserved in liquid nitrogen vapor phase. Purity and quantity of every magnetically sorted T cell population were checked by analytical flow cytometry. From each sorted fraction, genomic DNA was isolated and quantified by UV absorbance on a Nanodrop 2000c. Using the deep immunoSEQ assay, multiplex PCR amplified TCR CDR3 regions from genomic DNA. Extracted genomic DNA from each cell subset was distributed evenly across all wells of several immunoSEQ 96-well plates, and each plate was treated as a replicate. Each replicate PCR for sorted subsets received approximately 200 ng genomic DNA, equal to roughly 33,000 T cell genomes. The purified libraries were quantified using a Qubit 3.0 fluorometer, sized with a Bioanalyzer 2100, and then quantified again using the KAPA Library Quantification kit. A separate single-read 150-cycle Illumina NextSeq 550 flow cell was used to sequence each immunoSEQ 96-well plate. Processing in the source paper ran as follows. Because the immunoSEQ output included only junctional sequences and no quality scores, the filtering could not be the same as the filtering used for full-length reads. To assign V/J genes and CDR3, sequences were annotated against IMGT germline references using PyIR, a Python wrapper for IgBLAST v1.9. Reads were removed for weak V/J assignments (E-value above 1e-6), missing CDR3, stop codons, out-of-frame junctions, or ambiguous translated residues. V3J clonotypes were defined as sequences sharing an identical inferred V gene, J gene, and CDR3 amino acid sequence. The percentage overlap between two repertoires was calculated by dividing the number of shared unique clonotypes by the size of the smaller repertoire. Richness of each repertoire was evaluated using RTK rarefaction, the Chao1 estimator, and Recon v2.1 estimates of unobserved clonotypes. Generation probabilities for all TCRbeta clonotypes obtained by the gDNA method from a handful of donors were computed using OLGA. TCRdb stores this immuneACCESS table with in-frame sequences only. Part of the clones is absent; in the studies checked, under half of the shortfall reflects unresolved V genes, and no reason is known for the rest. V and J calls and clone size are those listed in that table; D and trimming were worked out from the DNA. The sample profile shows over 1.4 million clones; more than 95% of them were found once. The ten most abundant clones make up 1% to 1.5% of the sample.

The chain links TRBV2 with TRBJ2-5, with no reliable assignment of the D segment. Sequenced: naive CD4+ T cells sorted from blood. In the paper's terms, the cell subset or site label means: CD45RA+ positively selected. This TCR was sampled from a man aged 25 to 45 in good health. For the CDR3, the sequence is CASSERSETQYF. The nucleotide sequence reads as follows: TGTGCCAGCAGTGAACGTTCGGAGACCCAGTACTTC.